This T cell receptor beta chain appears in the sequencing data of a study of early stage breast cancer tumors. CDR3 size: 14 residues. The germline V gene has CDR1 SGHTS and CDR2 YDEGEE. V was pared by 0 bases and J by 5 bases, with 11 bases between. Libraries were prepared by immunoSEQ multiplex PCR; TCRdb keeps only in-frame clonotypes and omits some of them. The sample lists about 72,000 clones; 65% to 85% were seen once. The J gene is TRBJ2-5, the V gene TRBV5-8; possible D gene TRBD2, 6 bases. The sequenced material came from blood. The sequence was collected from a person in their 60s with breast cancer. CDR3 DNA sequence: TGTGCCAGCAGCTTGGAGGCAGGGAGGGAGACCCAGTACTTC. As protein: CASSLEAGRETQYF.